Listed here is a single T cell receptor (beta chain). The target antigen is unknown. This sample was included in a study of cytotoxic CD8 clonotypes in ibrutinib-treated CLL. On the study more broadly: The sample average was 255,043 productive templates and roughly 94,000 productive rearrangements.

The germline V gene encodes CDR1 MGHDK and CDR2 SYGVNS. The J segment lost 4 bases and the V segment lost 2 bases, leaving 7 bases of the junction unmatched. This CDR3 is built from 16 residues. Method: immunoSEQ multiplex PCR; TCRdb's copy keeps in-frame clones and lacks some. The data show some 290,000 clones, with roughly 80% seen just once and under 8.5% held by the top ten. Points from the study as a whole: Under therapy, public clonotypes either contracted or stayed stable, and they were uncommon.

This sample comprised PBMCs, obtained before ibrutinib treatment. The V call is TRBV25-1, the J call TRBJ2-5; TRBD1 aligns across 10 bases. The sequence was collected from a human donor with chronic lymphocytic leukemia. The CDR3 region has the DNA TGTGCCAGCAGTGAAGGAGGGACAGGGGTACGAGAGACCCAGTACTTC. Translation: CASSEGGTGVRETQYF.